This section outlines one TCR beta chain sequence together with its context. Its antigen is unidentified. As every portion of the isolated RNA was reverse transcribed, the sequencing read expressed TCRB transcripts. Sequencing used immunoSEQ multiplex PCR; TCRdb keeps in-frame clones, though not all of them. The repertoire holds nearly 250,000 clones, with roughly 70% as singletons. This sample is drawn from a study of beta chain features in type 1 diabetes. Turning to the study itself: What patients shared with healthy donors was a similar profile of age, gender and cell yields.

Trimming cost V 6 bases and J 0 bases, with 6 bases left between them. The CDR3 sequence is 12 residues long. Germline lookup yields CDR1 SQVTM and CDR2 ANQGSEA. Purity (above 95%) was reached by all sorted populations. Overall study findings and caveats: The question left open here concerned HLA type influencing TCRB rearrangement. PCR may have favored shorter templates equally in patients and controls.

What was sequenced was naive CD4+ T cells from blood. The sequence was obtained from a young man in good health. The V gene is TRBV29-1, the J gene TRBJ2-1, with D tentatively TRBD1 or TRBD2 (5 bases each). The CDR3 sequence is CSVGASYNEQFF. The CDR3 bases are TGCAGCGTCGGGGCCTCCTACAATGAGCAGTTCTTC.